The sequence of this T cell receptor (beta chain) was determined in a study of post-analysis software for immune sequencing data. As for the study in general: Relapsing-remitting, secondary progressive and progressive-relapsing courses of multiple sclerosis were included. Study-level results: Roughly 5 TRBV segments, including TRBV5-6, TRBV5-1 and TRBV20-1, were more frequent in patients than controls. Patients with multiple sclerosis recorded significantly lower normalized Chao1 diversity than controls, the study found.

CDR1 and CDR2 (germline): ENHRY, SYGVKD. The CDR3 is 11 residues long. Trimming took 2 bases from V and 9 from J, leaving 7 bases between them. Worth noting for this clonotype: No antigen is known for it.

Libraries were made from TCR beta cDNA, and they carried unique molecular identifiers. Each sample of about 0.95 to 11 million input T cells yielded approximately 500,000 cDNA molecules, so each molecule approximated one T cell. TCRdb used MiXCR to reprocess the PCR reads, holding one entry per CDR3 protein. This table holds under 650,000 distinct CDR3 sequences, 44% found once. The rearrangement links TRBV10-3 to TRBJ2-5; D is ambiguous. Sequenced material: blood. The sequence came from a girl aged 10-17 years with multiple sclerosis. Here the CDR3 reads CAISEVGAQYF. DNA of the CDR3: TGTGCCATCAGTGAGGTTGGGGCCCAGTACTTC.